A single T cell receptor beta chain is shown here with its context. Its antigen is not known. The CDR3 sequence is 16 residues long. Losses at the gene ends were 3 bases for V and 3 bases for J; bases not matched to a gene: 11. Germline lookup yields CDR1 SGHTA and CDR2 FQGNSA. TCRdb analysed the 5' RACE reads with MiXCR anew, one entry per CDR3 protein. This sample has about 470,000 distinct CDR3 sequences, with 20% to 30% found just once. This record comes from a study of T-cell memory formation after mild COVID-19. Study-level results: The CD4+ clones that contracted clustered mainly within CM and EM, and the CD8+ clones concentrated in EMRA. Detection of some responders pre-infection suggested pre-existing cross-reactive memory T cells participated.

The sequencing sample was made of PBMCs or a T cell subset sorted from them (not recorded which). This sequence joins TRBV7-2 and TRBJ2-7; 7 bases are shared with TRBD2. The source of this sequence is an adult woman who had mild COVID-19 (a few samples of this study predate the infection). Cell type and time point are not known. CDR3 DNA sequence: TGTGCCAGCAGCTTCCGGGACGCGGGGAGGGGCTACGAGCAGTACTTC. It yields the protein CASSFRDAGRGYEQYF.